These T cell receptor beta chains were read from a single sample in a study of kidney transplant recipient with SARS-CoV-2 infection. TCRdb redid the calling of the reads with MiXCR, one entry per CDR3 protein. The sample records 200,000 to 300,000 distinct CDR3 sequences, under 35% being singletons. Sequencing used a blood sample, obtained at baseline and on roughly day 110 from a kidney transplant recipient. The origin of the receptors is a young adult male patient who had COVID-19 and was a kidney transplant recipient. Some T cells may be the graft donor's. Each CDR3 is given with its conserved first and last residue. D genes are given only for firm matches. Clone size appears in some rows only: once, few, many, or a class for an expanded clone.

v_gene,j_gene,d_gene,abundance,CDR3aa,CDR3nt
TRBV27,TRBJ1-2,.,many,CASSSEGNYGYTF,TGTGCCAGCAGTTCCGAAGGGAACTATGGCTACACCTTC
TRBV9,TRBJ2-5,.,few,CASSENSKTGLETQYF,TGTGCCAGCAGCGAAAACTCGAAAACAGGGTTGGAGACCCAGTACTTC
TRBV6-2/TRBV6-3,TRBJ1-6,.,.,CASSYTRTDRLYNSPRHF,TGTGCCAGCAGTTACACCCGGACAGATAGACTGTATAATTCACCCCGCCACTTT
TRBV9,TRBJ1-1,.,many,CASSVATSNTEAFF,TGTGCCAGCAGCGTAGCTACAAGTAACACTGAAGCTTTCTTT
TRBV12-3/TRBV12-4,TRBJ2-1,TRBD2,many,CASRAGLAGVSEQFF,TGTGCCAGCAGAGCGGGACTAGCGGGAGTTAGTGAGCAGTTCTTC
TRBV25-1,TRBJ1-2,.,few,CASRKDYGYTF,TGTGCCAGCAGAAAGGACTATGGCTACACCTTC
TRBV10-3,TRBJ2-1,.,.,CAISESDRGLFF,TGTGCCATCAGTGAGTCCGACAGAGGACTGTTCTTC
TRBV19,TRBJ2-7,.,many,CASSMAVSYEQYF,TGTGCCAGTAGTATGGCCGTCTCCTACGAGCAGTACTTC
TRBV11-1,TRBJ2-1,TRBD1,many,CASRIAGTGINEQFF,TGTGCCAGTAGAATCGCCGGGACAGGGATAAATGAGCAGTTCTTC
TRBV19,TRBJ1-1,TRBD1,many,CASSSATGGKTEAFF,TGTGCCAGTAGTTCCGCGACAGGGGGAAAAACTGAAGCTTTCTTT